The source of this T cell receptor beta chain is a study of OX40 agonist ivuxolimab in advanced cancers. Notes on the study in general: What antigens the expanded peripheral T cells recognized was never established.

Comments on this clone: Its cognate antigen is unknown.

The germline V gene has CDR1 MNHEY and CDR2 SVGAGI. This CDR3 spans 15 amino acids. V lost 6 bases and J lost 3; bases outside the gene matches: 8. Assay: immunoSEQ multiplex PCR; the TCRdb copy retains only in-frame clones and omits some. The table lists some 58,000 clones, 91% of them singletons. The V and J genes are TRBV6-5 and TRBJ2-7; 10 bases fit TRBD1. Specimen: CD4+ or CD8+ T cells sorted from blood, collected in a trial of the OX40 agonist ivuxolimab. This receptor was taken from an adult with an advanced solid tumor such as melanoma, head and neck, liver or kidney cancer. The CDR3: CASSLSRDRGYEQYF. CDR3 in DNA: TGTGCCAGCAGCTTATCCCGGGACAGGGGCTACGAGCAGTACTTC.